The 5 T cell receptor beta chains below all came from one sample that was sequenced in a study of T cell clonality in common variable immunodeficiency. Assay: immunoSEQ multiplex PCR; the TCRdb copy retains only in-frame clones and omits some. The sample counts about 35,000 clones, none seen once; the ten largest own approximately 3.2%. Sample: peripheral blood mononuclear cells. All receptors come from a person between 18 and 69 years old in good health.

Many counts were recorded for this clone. The sequenced part of the CDR3 DNA is TGTGCCAGTAGATCACAGGGCCTATTCACTGAA. Its translation is CASRSQGLFTE. The whole CDR3 region reads CASRSQGLFTEAFF. The rearrangement links TRBV19 to TRBJ1-1, with D perhaps matching TRBD1 (6 bases). The CDR3 end falls 3 residues outside the read, so it is completed with the germline J gene. This CDR3 comprises 14 residues. The germline CDR1 and CDR2 sequences are LNHDA and SQIVND (reference sequence). V shed 6 bases and J shed 4 bases, with 15 bases lying between them.

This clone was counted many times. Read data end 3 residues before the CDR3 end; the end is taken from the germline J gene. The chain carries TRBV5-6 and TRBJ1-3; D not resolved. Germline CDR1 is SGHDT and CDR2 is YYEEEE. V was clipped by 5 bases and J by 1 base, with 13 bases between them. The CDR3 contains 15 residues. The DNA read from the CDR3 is TGTGCCAGCAGTGATCTGTGGACTTCTGGAAACACC. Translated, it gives CASSDLWTSGNT. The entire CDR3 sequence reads CASSDLWTSGNTIYF.

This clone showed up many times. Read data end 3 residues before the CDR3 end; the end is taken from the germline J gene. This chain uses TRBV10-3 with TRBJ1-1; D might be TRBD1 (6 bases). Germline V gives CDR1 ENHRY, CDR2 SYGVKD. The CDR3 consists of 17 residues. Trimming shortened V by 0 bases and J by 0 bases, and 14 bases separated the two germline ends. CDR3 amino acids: CAISESGRGGMNTEAFF. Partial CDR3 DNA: TGTGCCATCAGTGAGTCAGGGAGGGGGGGGATGAACACTGAA.

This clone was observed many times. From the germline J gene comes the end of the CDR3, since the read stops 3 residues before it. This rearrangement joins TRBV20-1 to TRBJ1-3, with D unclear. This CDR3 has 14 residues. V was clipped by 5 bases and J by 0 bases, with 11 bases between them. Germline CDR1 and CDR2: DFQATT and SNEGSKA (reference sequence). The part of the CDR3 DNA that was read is TGCAGTGCTGTCGACACCAGCTCTGGAAACACC. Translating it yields CSAVDTSSGNT. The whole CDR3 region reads CSAVDTSSGNTIYF.

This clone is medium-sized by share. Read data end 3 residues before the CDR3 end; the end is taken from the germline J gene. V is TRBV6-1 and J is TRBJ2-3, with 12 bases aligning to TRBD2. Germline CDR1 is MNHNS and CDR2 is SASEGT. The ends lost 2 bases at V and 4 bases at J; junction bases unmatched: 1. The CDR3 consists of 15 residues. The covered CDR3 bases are TGTGCCAGCAGTGAACTAGCGGGAGGGCCAGATACG. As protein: CASSELAGGPDT. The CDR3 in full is CASSELAGGPDTQYF.